This passage covers 24 T cell receptor beta chains from one sample sequenced in a study of technical replicates of blood from a handful of donors. This table comes from immunoSEQ multiplex PCR, and its TCRdb copy is limited to in-frame clones, with some not included. The sample yields about 99,000 clones, around 96% seen once. The sequenced material came from T cells isolated from PBMCs. These receptor sequences come from a human donor in good health.

The V and J genes are TRBV6-5 and TRBJ2-6; D remains ambiguous. The CDR3 totals 15 residues. Germline V gene data show CDR1 as MNHEY and CDR2 as SVGAGI. Trimming shortened V by 5 bases and J by 0 bases, and 8 bases separated the two germline ends. The CDR3 DNA reads as TGTGCCAGCAGTACAAGAACCTCTGGGGCCAACGTCCTGACTTTC. It translates to CASSTRTSGANVLTF.

This chain uses TRBV27 with TRBJ1-1; no firm D call. CDR3 size: 13 residues. With 2 bases removed from V and 6 bases from J, the gap between germline ends came to 10 bases. The V gene's germline CDR1 is MNHEY and CDR2 SMNVEV (reference sequence). Written as DNA, the CDR3 is TGTGCCAGCAGTTTAATCGGGAGAGCTGAAGCTTTCTTT. Translated, it gives CASSLIGRAEAFF.

The gene calls are TRBV5-1 and TRBJ2-7, with TRBD2 matching 8 bases. Germline trimming cut 5 bases from V and 3 bases from J; bases unmatched to any gene: 7. This CDR3 spans 14 amino acids. Germline lookup yields CDR1 SGHRS and CDR2 YFSETQ. CDR3 amino acids: CASSNGLAGYEQYF. CDR3 in DNA: TGCGCCAGCAGTAACGGACTAGCTGGCTACGAGCAGTACTTC. Drawing the rest from reference TRBV5-1 and TRBJ2-7, the complete variable domain is KAGVTQTPRYLIKTRGQQVTLSCSPISGHRSVSWYQQTPGQGLQFLFEYFSETQRNKGNFPGRFSGRQFSNSRSEMNVSTLELGDSALYLCASSNGLAGYEQYFGPGTRLTVT.

For the CDR3, the DNA is TGTGCCAGCCGGGCGCGGGCGACCTATCAGCCCCAGCATTTT. Its protein product is CASRARATYQPQHF. The chain uses TRBV6-1 and TRBJ1-5; D remains unclear. Germline-derived CDR1 and CDR2 are MNHNS and SASEGT. This CDR3 is 14 amino acids long. The germline V and J ends were trimmed by 8 bases and 5 bases, with 16 bases remaining between them.

The gene calls are TRBV11-3 and TRBJ1-6; 10 nucleotides line up with TRBD1. This CDR3 is 15 amino acids long. CDR1 is SGHNT, CDR2 YENEEA, per germline. After removal of 4 bases from V and 7 bases from J, the junction contained 4 bases not matched to a gene. DNA of the CDR3: TGTGCCAGCAGCTCTCTGGGACAGGGGAATTCACCCCTCCACTTT. Its protein product is CASSSLGQGNSPLHF.

V usage is TRBV18 and J usage is TRBJ1-4; no clear D gene. This CDR3 has 13 amino acids. V lost 9 bases to trimming and J lost 4 bases, with 12 bases between them. CDR1 and CDR2 (germline): KGHSH, LQKENI. CDR3 loop: CASAGEDNEKLFF. In DNA form, the CDR3 reads TGTGCCAGTGCCGGGGAAGATAATGAAAAACTGTTTTTT.

V gene TRBV30 combines with J gene TRBJ2-1; 8 nucleotides agree with TRBD1. Germline-derived CDR1 and CDR2 are GTSNPN and SVGIG (reference sequence). CDR3 size: 15 residues. V shed 1 base and J 4 bases; nucleotides not matched to a gene: 6. The CDR3, as DNA: TGTGCCTGGAGTGCCGGGACAGGTTTTTACAATGAGCAGTTCTTC. Protein: CAWSAGTGFYNEQFF. Full variable domain (outside the CDR3, taken from reference TRBV30 and TRBJ2-1): SQTIHQWPATLVQPVGSPLSLECTVEGTSNPNLYWYRQAAGRGLQLLFYSVGIGQISSEVPQNLSASRPQDRQFILSSKKLLLSDSGFYLCAWSAGTGFYNEQFFGPGTRLTVL.

V is TRBV11-2 and J is TRBJ2-2, with 7 bases matching TRBD2. Germline V CDR1 and CDR2: SGHAT, FQNNGV. J lost 7 bases, V lost 5 bases, and 22 bases had no gene match. This CDR3 is built from 19 residues. The CDR3 sequence is CASSLRDPASGSLGGELFF. In DNA, the CDR3 is TGTGCCAGCAGCCTTCGCGACCCGGCTAGCGGAAGTTTGGGCGGGGAGCTGTTTTTT.

This chain uses TRBV6-1 with TRBJ1-1; D is possibly TRBD1 (5 bases). The CDR3 runs 14 residues. The V gene lost 4 bases and the J gene lost 3 bases, with 12 bases spanning the gap. CDR1 is MNHNS, CDR2 SASEGT, per germline. The DNA for the CDR3 is TGTGCCAGCAGTGGGGGCCAGATAGACACTGAAGCTTTCTTT. Translating gives CASSGGQIDTEAFF.

The chain combines TRBV10-3 with TRBJ2-5, with D unresolved. This CDR3 comprises 14 residues. Germline assignment: CDR1 ENHRY and CDR2 SYGVKD. V was pared by 10 bases and J by 5 bases, with 20 bases between. The CDR3: CATSLQNFGETQYF. The CDR3, as DNA: TGTGCCACCTCTCTACAGAACTTTGGGGAGACCCAGTACTTC.

The chain combines TRBV7-9 with TRBJ2-1, with D possibly being TRBD1 (5 bases). Germline V gives CDR1 SEHNR, CDR2 FQNEAQ (reference sequence). The CDR3 has 13 residues. Trimming shortened V by 5 bases and J by 10 bases, and 15 bases separated the two germline ends. The CDR3 reads CASSTGRLGEQFF. The CDR3 DNA follows: TGTGCCAGCAGCACAGGACGGCTCGGAGAGCAGTTCTTC.

The chain joins TRBV19 to TRBJ2-7; 7 positions match TRBD2. This CDR3 has 15 amino acids. Germline-derived CDR1 and CDR2 are LNHDA and SQIVND (reference sequence). The ends lost 6 bases at V and 4 bases at J; junction bases unmatched: 12. The CDR3 DNA is TGTGCCAGTAGCCGGGCGGGGGAAGCCCTTTACGAGCAGTACTTC. As protein: CASSRAGEALYEQYF.

V usage is TRBV6-5 and J usage is TRBJ1-1; D uncertain. The CDR3 has 14 amino acids. The V gene lost 6 bases and the J gene lost 5 bases, with 16 bases spanning the gap. Germline CDR1 reads MNHEY; CDR2 reads SVGAGI. Here the CDR3 DNA reads TGTGCCAGCAGACCTCCCCCCCCGGGAACTGAAGCTTTCTTT. This gives the protein CASRPPPPGTEAFF.

This sequence joins TRBV15 and TRBJ2-2, with 9 bases that match TRBD1. Germline CDR1 is LNHNV and CDR2 is YYDKDF (reference sequence). This CDR3 is built from 20 residues. V shed 2 bases, J shed 0 bases, and the junction held 13 bases outside the gene matches. CDR3 coding DNA: TGTGCCACCAGCAGACTGCCTAGGAACAGGGGGCAGACGAACACCGGGGAGCTGTTTTTT. It yields the protein CATSRLPRNRGQTNTGELFF.

The V call is TRBV11-3, the J call TRBJ2-1; 10 bases fit TRBD1. The CDR3 contains 15 residues. V shed 5 bases and J 7 bases; nucleotides not matched to a gene: 8. Germline CDR1 is SGHNT and CDR2 is YENEEA. The DNA of the CDR3 is TGTGCCAGCAGCCAGGGACAGGGGTATTGGAATGAGCAGTTCTTC. It encodes CASSQGQGYWNEQFF.

The chain is built from TRBV28 and TRBJ2-3; 13 bases agree with TRBD2. In germline, CDR1 is MDHEN, CDR2 SYDVKM. CDR3 size: 19 residues. J was trimmed by 1 base and V by 6 bases; bases with no gene match: 13. The CDR3 sequence: CASRTGGLAGWLGTDTQYF. The CDR3 DNA reads TGTGCCAGCAGAACCGGGGGACTAGCGGGATGGTTGGGCACAGATACGCAGTATTTT.

The chain recombines TRBV7-9 with TRBJ1-2; a weak D match, TRBD1 (6 bases). CDR1 and CDR2 from the germline V gene are SEHNR and FQNEAQ (reference sequence). The CDR3 is 14 residues long. Trimming cost V 5 bases and J 3 bases, with 13 bases left between them. CDR3 residues: CASSPGQQDYGYTF. CDR3 DNA: TGTGCCAGCAGCCCAGGACAGCAAGACTATGGCTACACCTTC.

The chain is built from TRBV28 and TRBJ1-6; 11 bases match TRBD1. The CDR3 has 15 amino acids. Germline V gene lookup returns CDR1 MDHEN and CDR2 SYDVKM. Trimming at V came to 4 bases and at J to 10 bases, leaving 6 bases not matched to a gene. The CDR3 bases are TGTGCCAGCAGTTCCTGGACAGGGGGCTACTCACCCCTCCACTTT. Translated, it gives CASSSWTGGYSPLHF.

This rearrangement joins TRBV2 to TRBJ1-1; the D gene is possibly TRBD1 (6 bases). The CDR3 sequence is 14 residues long. CDR1 is SNHLY, CDR2 FYNNEI, per germline. V dropped 5 bases and J dropped 0 bases, with 10 bases sitting between them. CDR3 in amino acids: CASSPTGLNTEAFF. In DNA, the CDR3 is TGTGCCAGCAGTCCAACAGGGTTGAACACTGAAGCTTTCTTT. Supplemented by reference TRBV2 and TRBJ1-1, the full variable domain reads EPEVTQTPSHQVTQMGQEVILRCVPISNHLYFYWYRQILGQKVEFLVSFYNNEISEKSEIFDDQFSVERPDGSNFTLKIRSTKLEDSAMYFCASSPTGLNTEAFFGQGTRLTVV.

This chain links TRBV11-3 with TRBJ2-7, with TRBD1 matching 10 bases. The CDR3 is made up of 15 amino acids. V shed 5 bases and J 1 base; nucleotides not matched to a gene: 5. The germline V gene has CDR1 SGHNT and CDR2 YENEEA. The DNA for the CDR3 is TGTGCCAGCAGCCCGAGGACAGGGGGATCCTACGAGCAGTACTTC. Protein: CASSPRTGGSYEQYF.

This chain's CDR3 is CASSPHSANEQFF. The CDR3 nucleotides read TGTGCCAGTAGTCCTCATAGCGCAAATGAGCAGTTCTTC. The chain joins TRBV19 to TRBJ2-1; the D gene is possibly TRBD2 (5 bases). The germline gives CDR1 LNHDA, CDR2 SQIVND (reference sequence). With 5 bases removed from V and 7 bases from J, the gap between germline ends came to 12 bases. The CDR3 runs to 13 residues.

This clone came up once. The V call is TRBV15, the J call TRBJ2-7, with 8 bases matching TRBD2. The CDR3 consists of 14 residues. Trimming removed 6 bases from V and 4 bases from J; junction bases left unmatched: 8. Germline V gives CDR1 LNHNV, CDR2 YYDKDF (reference sequence). The CDR3 reads CATSPTGLGYEQYF. In DNA form, the CDR3 reads TGTGCCACCAGTCCGACGGGACTAGGTTACGAGCAGTACTTC. The entire variable domain, with the rest obtained from reference TRBV15 and TRBJ2-7, is as follows: DAMVIQNPRYQVTQFGKPVTLSCSQTLNHNVMYWYQQKSSQAPKLLFHYYDKDFNNEADTPDNFQSRRPNTSFCFLDIRSPGLGDTAMYLCATSPTGLGYEQYFGPGTRLTVT.

V is TRBV13 and J is TRBJ2-3, with a tentative D call TRBD1 (6 bases). V lost 1 base and J lost 11, with 16 bases in between. This CDR3 contains 14 residues. Germline V lookup: CDR1 PRHDT, CDR2 FYEKMQ (reference sequence). This chain's CDR3 is CASSLDQGPQKQYF. In DNA, the CDR3 is TGTGCCAGCAGCTTAGACCAGGGGCCCCAGAAGCAGTATTTT.

The chain joins TRBV13 to TRBJ2-4, with D uncertain. Trimming took 6 bases from V and 0 from J, leaving 12 bases between them. The CDR3 covers 15 residues. The germline V gene has CDR1 PRHDT and CDR2 FYEKMQ (reference sequence). For the CDR3, the DNA is TGTGCCAGCAGTCACGTCGGTCAAGCCAAAAACATTCAGTACTTC. It translates to CASSHVGQAKNIQYF.